This T cell receptor beta chain was recorded in a study of T cell repertoires and HLA-DP antigens. Sequenced by immunoSEQ multiplex PCR; TCRdb stores in-frame clones only, minus some. The sample yields some 120,000 clones, almost 95% seen once. This CDR3 spans 16 amino acids. The V gene's germline CDR1 is ENHRY and CDR2 SYGVKD. Trimming took off 2 bases at V and 2 bases at J, with 12 bases between the two ends. Turning to this clone: The antigen remains undetermined.

The source is a woman aged 18 to 35 in good health and CMV-seronegative. The material sequenced was CD4+ T cells from PBMCs. The chain recombines TRBV10-3 with TRBJ2-2; maybe TRBD1 (5 bases). CDR3 region: CAISELGPINTGELFF. The DNA for the CDR3 is TGTGCCATCAGTGAGCTGGGGCCGATAAACACCGGGGAGCTGTTTTTT.